This is a list of T cell receptor beta chains from one sample in a study of blood T cell repertoires in COVID-19. TCRdb's copy holds only in-frame clones and misses some; the assay was immunoSEQ multiplex PCR. The sample holds around 360,000 clones, about 89% seen once. Sequenced sample: peripheral blood. These receptors were obtained from a woman in her 30s with COVID-19, enrolled during active disease. The CDR3 runs from the conserved cysteine through the conserved F or W. D genes are given only for firm matches. Size tells how often a clone was seen (once, few, many) or the class of an expanded clone, and some rows leave it out.

>TRBJ2-7|-|-|TRBV4-3
CASSQDFATRRYEQYF
TGCGCCAGCAGCCAAGATTTCGCGACAAGAAGGTACGAGCAGTACTTC
>TRBJ2-2|-|-|TRBV19
CASSISGYNTGELFF
TGTGCCAGTAGTATCAGCGGATACAATACCGGGGAGCTGTTTTTT
>TRBJ2-1|-|TRBD2|TRBV30
CAWSVGMTAGNEQFF
TGTGCCTGGAGTGTCGGGATGACAGCGGGGAATGAGCAGTTCTTC
>TRBJ2-2|once|TRBD2|TRBV5-1
CASRGGLMDTGELFF
TGCGCCAGCCGGGGGGGACTGATGGACACCGGGGAGCTGTTTTTT
>TRBJ2-3|few|-|TRBV5-1
CASSFGQSTDTQYF
TGCGCCAGCAGCTTCGGACAGAGCACAGATACGCAGTATTTT
>TRBJ1-4|once|TRBD1|TRBV5-4
CASSLRTGGEKLFF
TGTGCCAGCAGCCTTCGGACAGGGGGGGAAAAACTGTTTTTT
>TRBJ1-1|-|-|TRBV28
CASSELLMNTEAFF
TGTGCCAGCAGTGAGCTACTCATGAACACTGAAGCTTTCTTT
>TRBJ1-1|once|-|TRBV30
CAWSWGLSTEAFF
TGTGCCTGGAGTTGGGGACTATCCACTGAAGCTTTCTTT
>TRBJ1-1|-|-|TRBV28
CASSLSPRGTEAFF
TGTGCCAGCAGTTTATCCCCCCGGGGCACTGAAGCTTTCTTT
>TRBJ2-2|-|-|TRBV12-3/TRBV12-4
CASSLRSTGELFF
TGTGCCAGCAGTTTACGCAGCACCGGGGAGCTGTTTTTT
>TRBJ1-5|-|-|TRBV7-2
CASSYRDSNQPQHF
TGTGCCAGCAGCTACAGGGATAGCAATCAGCCCCAGCATTTT
>TRBJ2-2|-|TRBD1|TRBV10-1
CASSESGQGAGELFF
TGCGCCAGCAGTGAGTCTGGACAGGGGGCCGGGGAGCTGTTTTTT
>TRBJ2-7|-|-|TRBV2
CASSSLGQSAEQYF
TGTGCCAGCAGCTCGCTAGGACAGTCAGCCGAGCAGTACTTC
>TRBJ2-2|-|-|TRBV10-2
CASRRQANTGELFF
TGCGCCAGCAGGCGACAGGCGAACACCGGGGAGCTGTTTTTT
>TRBJ2-2|-|-|TRBV18
CASSPTANTGELFF
TGTGCCAGCTCACCGACAGCTAACACCGGGGAGCTGTTTTTT
>TRBJ2-2|-|-|TRBV6-5
CASTPLEANTGELFF
TGTGCCAGCACCCCCCTGGAGGCTAACACCGGGGAGCTGTTTTTT
>TRBJ1-1|-|-|TRBV7-2
CASSPGQSTEAFF
TGTGCCAGCAGCCCCGGACAGAGCACTGAAGCTTTCTTT
>TRBJ2-1|few|TRBD1|TRBV18
CASSLGTGPGNEQFF
TGTGCCAGCTCACTCGGGACAGGGCCTGGGAATGAGCAGTTCTTC
>TRBJ1-2|-|-|TRBV5-6
CASNFISEPYNYGYTF
TGTGCCAGCAACTTTATCTCGGAGCCCTATAACTATGGCTACACCTTC
>TRBJ1-1|-|TRBD1|TRBV6-5
CASRRGGPTEAFF
TGTGCCAGCCGGCGAGGGGGCCCCACTGAAGCTTTCTTT
>TRBJ2-3|-|TRBD2|TRBV2
CASSYPGLVEDTQYF
TGTGCCAGCAGTTACCCGGGACTAGTTGAAGATACGCAGTATTTT
>TRBJ2-1|-|-|TRBV5-1
CASSLGQYFLNEQFF
TGCGCCAGCAGCTTGGGACAGTATTTCCTCAATGAGCAGTTCTTC
>TRBJ2-3|-|TRBD1|TRBV30
CAWSVSRGSTDTQYF
TGTGCCTGGAGTGTATCCAGGGGGAGCACAGATACGCAGTATTTT
>TRBJ2-5|-|TRBD2|TRBV4-3
CASSPGAGAGTQYF
TGCGCCAGCAGCCCAGGAGCGGGAGCGGGGACCCAGTACTTC
>TRBJ2-4|-|-|TRBV19
CASSEGVTLAKNIQYF
TGTGCCAGTAGCGAAGGGGTCACACTAGCCAAAAACATTCAGTACTTC
>TRBJ2-7|-|TRBD2|TRBV4-1
CASSPGLAGTYEQYF
TGCGCCAGCAGTCCAGGACTAGCGGGAACCTACGAGCAGTACTTC
>TRBJ1-5|-|TRBD1|TRBV7-2
CASSLRGLGNQPQHF
TGTGCCAGCAGCCTCAGGGGGCTGGGCAATCAGCCCCAGCATTTT
>TRBJ2-1|-|TRBD2|TRBV19
CASSRTSVYNEQFF
TGTGCCAGTAGTAGAACTAGCGTCTACAATGAGCAGTTCTTC
>TRBJ1-4|-|-|TRBV7-9
CASSLRRGKLFF
TGTGCCAGCAGCTTACGTCGGGGGAAACTGTTTTTT
>TRBJ2-1|-|TRBD2|TRBV24-1
CATGAERGPYNEQFF
TGTGCCACCGGGGCCGAGCGGGGGCCCTACAATGAGCAGTTCTTC
>TRBJ1-1|-|-|TRBV9
CASSVSYSTEAFF
TGTGCCAGCAGCGTATCCTACAGCACTGAAGCTTTCTTT
>TRBJ2-7|-|TRBD1|TRBV7-7
CASSLDRGYEQYF
TGTGCTAGCAGCTTGGACAGGGGATACGAGCAGTACTTC
>TRBJ2-1|-|TRBD1|TRBV19
CASSGYRGPYNEQFF
TGTGCCAGTAGTGGCTACAGGGGGCCCTACAATGAGCAGTTCTTC
>TRBJ2-2|-|TRBD1|TRBV13
CASSPRGRGTGELFF
TGTGCCAGCAGCCCAAGGGGGCGAGGCACCGGGGAGCTGTTTTTT
>TRBJ1-4|-|TRBD1|TRBV2
CASCRDRGTNEKLFF
TGTGCCAGCTGCCGGGACAGGGGGACTAATGAAAAACTGTTTTTT
>TRBJ2-3|-|-|TRBV7-7
CASSLGLPGDTQYF
TGTGCTAGCAGCTTAGGACTACCGGGCGATACGCAGTATTTT
>TRBJ2-2|-|-|TRBV5-5
CASRRDSDTGELFF
TGTGCCAGCAGGCGGGACAGTGACACCGGGGAGCTGTTTTTT
>TRBJ2-7|once|-|TRBV30
CAWSVHPSASREQYF
TGTGCCTGGAGTGTACACCCCTCCGCTAGCCGCGAGCAGTACTTC
>TRBJ2-7|-|-|TRBV28
CASSSNYEQYF
TGTGCCAGCAGTTCAAACTACGAGCAGTACTTC
>TRBJ1-1|-|-|TRBV5-5
CASSLGTAGLPSNTEAFF
TGTGCCAGCAGCTTGGGGACGGCGGGACTCCCCTCGAACACTGAAGCTTTCTTT
>TRBJ2-2|few|-|TRBV5-8
CASSLVRNTGELFF
TGTGCCAGCAGCTTGGTGCGGAACACCGGGGAGCTGTTTTTT
>TRBJ1-1|few|-|TRBV6-1
CASSDRENTEAFF
TGTGCCAGCAGTGACAGGGAGAACACTGAAGCTTTCTTT
>TRBJ1-3|-|TRBD1|TRBV7-9
CASSIGQGTLIDTIYF
TGTGCCAGCAGCATTGGACAGGGGACCCTAATCGACACCATATATTTT
>TRBJ1-1|-|TRBD1|TRBV19
CASSSRQGFTEAFF
TGTGCCAGTAGTTCACGACAGGGTTTCACTGAAGCTTTCTTT
>TRBJ1-1|-|-|TRBV7-6
CASSLNTEAFF
TGTGCCAGCAGCCTCAACACTGAAGCTTTCTTT
>TRBJ2-2|-|-|TRBV6-1
CANQARGTGELFF
TGTGCCAACCAAGCCCGGGGCACCGGGGAGCTGTTTTTT
>TRBJ2-5|-|-|TRBV12-3/TRBV12-4
CASRLNNDRTQYF
TGTGCCAGCAGACTGAATAATGATCGGACCCAGTACTTC
>TRBJ2-1|-|TRBD2|TRBV9
CASSGVRSGASYNEQFF
TGTGCCAGCAGCGGAGTCCGCAGCGGGGCGTCCTACAATGAGCAGTTCTTC
>TRBJ2-7|-|TRBD2|TRBV30
CAWRPSGAYEQYF
TGTGCCTGGAGGCCTAGCGGGGCCTACGAGCAGTACTTC
>TRBJ1-2|-|-|TRBV30
CAWSLTTGERGYTF
TGTGCCTGGAGTCTAACGACGGGGGAGAGAGGCTACACCTTC
>TRBJ1-3|-|-|TRBV28
CASSLPGHFSGNTIYF
TGTGCCAGCAGTTTACCGGGACACTTCTCTGGAAACACCATATATTTT
>TRBJ2-2|-|-|TRBV5-4
CASSLGRDRGELFF
TGTGCCAGCAGCTTAGGGCGGGACCGCGGGGAGCTGTTTTTT
>TRBJ2-7|-|-|TRBV4-2
CASSPASGVKYEQYF
TGTGCCAGCAGCCCTGCCTCAGGGGTGAAATACGAGCAGTACTTC